This T cell receptor beta chain originates from a study of T cell repertoires in cytomegalovirus infection (dated by TCRdb to about 2019). Turning to the overall study: Recently identified HLA-C-restricted CMV epitopes, whose presentation resists viral immunomodulation, were targeted by peptide stimulations together with well-studied HLA-B-restricted epitopes. Donor HLA type was relevant to the analysis, as public TCR beta signatures indicated carriage of CMV infection together with the matching HLA type.

The treatment or condition tag for this specimen amounts to: in vitro stimulation with specific CMV peptide epitopes to enrich CMV-specific T cells. Reading from cysteine to phenylalanine, the CDR3 counts 17 amino acids. Only the CDR3 DNA stays, 51 bases, in frame from base 1. V is cut by 2 bases and J by 3 bases, and the space between the germline ends is 14 bases. Reading the germline V gene gives CDR1 SGHVS and CDR2 FQNEAQ. Results the study describes overall, beyond this receptor: In both this cohort and an independent roughly 400-donor cohort, the cumulative frequency of public TCR beta family members distinguished carriers of CMV infection plus the relevant HLA type. The ex vivo response was dominated by HLA-C-restricted CMV-specific TCR beta clonotypes, which also provided the single most frequent clonotype in two of eight donors.

Points on this clonotype: The antigen this receptor binds is unknown. Base qualities are missing; no much larger clone stands one base away.

TCRdb records Illumina HiSeq 1500 as the sequencer. TCRdb reprocessed the public reads (quality trimming at Q25 with fastp, clone calling with MiXCR) and kept in-frame beta chains. Duplicate CDR3 protein sequences are folded into a single record with the most common DNA and genes. A total of around 340,000 distinct CDR3 sequences appear in this sample, almost 30% of them only once. The ten biggest clones cover 20% of the sample. This clonotype originated in a human donor in good health (CMV status not recorded). Some clones in this sample may be carry-over from other donors' samples. This specimen was cultured PBMCs, taken from culture after CMV antigen stimulation. The chain is made from TRBV7-8 and TRBJ1-6, and TRBD1 may be the D gene, going by 6 matching bases. The DNA reads TGTGCCAGCAGCTTACTAGCAGGGGCCCTCTATAATTCACCCCTCCACTTT. This gives the protein CASSLLAGALYNSPLHF. The CDR3 plus the reference TRBV7-8 and TRBJ1-6 genes for the other parts give the full variable domain: GAGVSQSPRYKVAKRGQDVALRCDPISGHVSLFWYQQALGQGPEFLTYFQNEAQLDKSGLPSDRFFAERPEGSVSTLKIQRTQQEDSAVYLCASSLLAGALYNSPLHFGNGTRLTVT.